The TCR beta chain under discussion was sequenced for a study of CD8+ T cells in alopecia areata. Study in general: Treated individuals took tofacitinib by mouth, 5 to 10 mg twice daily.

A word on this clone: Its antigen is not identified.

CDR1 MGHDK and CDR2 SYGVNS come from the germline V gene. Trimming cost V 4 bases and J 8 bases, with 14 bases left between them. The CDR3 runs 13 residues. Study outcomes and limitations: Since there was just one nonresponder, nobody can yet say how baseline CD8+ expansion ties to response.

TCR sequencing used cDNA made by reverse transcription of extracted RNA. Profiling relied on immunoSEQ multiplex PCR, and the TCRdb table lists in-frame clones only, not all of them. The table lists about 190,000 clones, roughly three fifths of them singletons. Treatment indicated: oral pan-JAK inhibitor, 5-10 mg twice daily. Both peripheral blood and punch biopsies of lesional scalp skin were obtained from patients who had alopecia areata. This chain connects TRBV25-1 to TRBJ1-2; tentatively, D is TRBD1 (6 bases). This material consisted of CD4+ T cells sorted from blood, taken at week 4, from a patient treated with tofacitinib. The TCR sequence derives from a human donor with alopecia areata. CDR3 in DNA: TGTGCCAGCAGTGGATCAGGGGTGGGAGGCTACACCTTC. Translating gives CASSGSGVGGYTF.